This T cell receptor beta chain was obtained from a study of blood T cell repertoires in COVID-19 (TCRdb year 2020). Notes on the research overall: Samples from collaborators originated in the United States, Italy and Spain and spanned both the acute and convalescent phases of COVID-19. Sample metadata almost always included a de-identified subject ID, COVID-19 status, age in years and sex. Samples came from the ongoing ImmuneRACE study (first 160 participants) plus 1,254 subjects from 6 global collaborators. A freely available public database, intended as a resource for researchers studying the immune response to SARS-CoV-2, is where the repertoires were released. HLA class I and class II types, where available, came from metadata supplied by the sample provider rather than from assay-based typing. The material from the prospective study consisted of cDNA or gDNA derived from T cells, B-cell-depleted T cells, or PBMCs. Subjects who had been exposed to COVID-19, were actively infected with it, or had recovered from it provided the deeply sampled blood TCRbeta repertoires that made up the dataset. Broader findings and caveats from the paper: The amount of clinical and demographic metadata varied by source and participant and was provided uncurated.

As regards this clone: What this receptor recognizes is not known. Per-nucleotide qualities are absent, and no much larger clonotype sits a single base away.

Its CDR3 holds 16 amino acids, cysteine through phenylalanine. The entry retains the CDR3 DNA only, 48 bases that are in frame from base 1. V is shortened by 0 bases, J by 1 base, and the region joining them spans 8 bases. As encoded in the germline V gene, CDR1 is KGHDR while CDR2 is SFDVKD. Whole blood was collected in K2EDTA tubes by collaborating institutions according to the institutions' own protocols. For TCRbeta analysis, collaborators shipped samples in one of three forms: frozen whole blood, isolated PBMCs, or DNA extracted from either of those sample types. The immunoSEQ Assay, a bias-controlled multiplex PCR, was used to amplify TCRbeta CDR3 regions from genomic DNA. As for the original processing: Nucleated cell counts per sample were estimated from amplification of reference gene primers within the assay. To quantify the absolute abundance of each unique TCRbeta CDR3 rearrangement, sequence reads were collapsed and filtered. For each sample, productive Simpson clonality was calculated as the square root of Simpson's diversity index over productive rearrangements. TCRdb took over this immuneACCESS table, retaining in-frame rearrangements with V and J assigned. Such tables are incomplete; in checked studies, under half of the missing clones stem from an unresolved V gene, and the remainder is unexplained. V, J and clone size were drawn from that table, and D and trimming were deduced from the DNA. The sample data list 130,000 to 150,000 clones, and roughly 76% of these were observed just once. The ten largest make up roughly 8% of the sample.

This chain joins TRBV24-1 to TRBJ2-2, with a weak D call of TRBD2 (5 bases match). This sequence was found in a human donor with acute or convalescent COVID-19. The donor label of this sample is uncertain. The sample consisted of peripheral blood. The nucleotide sequence reads TGTGCCACCAGTGATTTGCGGAGCGGGAACACCGGGGAGCTGTTTTTT. This codes for CATSDLRSGNTGELFF.